The 16 T cell receptor beta chains given below trace back to one sample, sequenced in a study of blood T cell repertoires in COVID-19. The data were produced by immunoSEQ multiplex PCR, yet TCRdb's version contains in-frame clones alone and is incomplete. The table records approximately 100,000 clones, 69% of them present only once. Material: peripheral blood. These receptors were collected from a man older than 75 with acute or convalescent COVID-19.

The chain couples TRBV7-9 to TRBJ2-5; no clear D. Germline V lookup: CDR1 SEHNR, CDR2 FQNEAQ (reference sequence). V was trimmed by 5 bases and J by 5 bases, leaving 15 bases between them. The CDR3 sequence is 14 residues long. The CDR3 nucleotides read TGTGCCAGCAGCCGCACACTACAAGTTGAGACCCAGTACTTC. This codes for CASSRTLQVETQYF. Supplemented by reference TRBV7-9 and TRBJ2-5, the full variable domain reads DTGVSQNPRHKITKRGQNVTFRCDPISEHNRLYWYRQTLGQGPEFLTYFQNEAQLEKSRLLSDRFSAERPKGSFSTLEIQRTEQGDSAMYLCASSRTLQVETQYFGPGTRLLVL.

This clone was observed once. The chain carries TRBV6-1 and TRBJ2-2; no definite D call. Trimming removed 7 bases from V and 0 bases from J, with 12 bases in between. In germline, CDR1 is MNHNS, CDR2 SASEGT. The CDR3 runs 15 residues. Here the CDR3 DNA reads TGTGCCAGCACTGGCCCCGCGGCGAACACCGGGGAGCTGTTTTTT. This sequence encodes CASTGPAANTGELFF.

The chain joins TRBV7-9 to TRBJ2-7; 9 bases fit TRBD1. The germline gives CDR1 SEHNR, CDR2 FQNEAQ (reference sequence). CDR3 length equals 14 residues. Germline trimming cut 5 bases from V and 5 bases from J; bases unmatched to any gene: 7. The CDR3, as DNA: TGTGCCAGCAGCCACCGGGACAGGGTCGACGAGCAGTACTTC. The encoded protein is CASSHRDRVDEQYF.

This chain connects TRBV6-5 to TRBJ2-1; TRBD2 might be the D (6 bases). Trimming stripped 6 bases from V and 10 bases from J, with 19 bases between. Germline CDR1 reads MNHEY; CDR2 reads SVGAGI. The CDR3 contains 14 residues. The CDR3 coding sequence is TGTGCCAGCAGGGGCGGGAAGGAACTTTCAGAGCAGTTCTTC. Protein product: CASRGGKELSEQFF.

The rearrangement links TRBV20-1 to TRBJ2-7, with unresolved D. There are 11 residues in the CDR3. Germline CDR1 reads DFQATT; CDR2 reads SNEGSKA (reference sequence). The V end lost 4 bases, the J end lost 5 bases, and 9 bases lay between the germline ends. The CDR3 protein is CSATTLDEQYF. CDR3 DNA: TGCAGTGCTACGACTCTCGACGAGCAGTACTTC.

The V and J genes are TRBV28 and TRBJ1-5; TRBD1 is a possible D gene (5 bases). With 5 bases removed from V and 3 bases from J, the gap between germline ends came to 8 bases. CDR3 size: 13 residues. Looked up from germline, CDR1 is MDHEN and CDR2 is SYDVKM. The CDR3 spells CASSRDSNQPQHF. Here the CDR3 DNA reads TGTGCCAGCAGTCGGGACTCCAATCAGCCCCAGCATTTT.

This chain joins TRBV6-2 or TRBV6-3 and TRBJ2-6; 11 positions match TRBD1. The germline gives CDR1 MNHEY, CDR2 SVGEGT. This CDR3 is 16 amino acids long. After removal of 7 bases from V and 4 bases from J, the junction contained 6 bases not matched to a gene. The CDR3 region is CASTPDRGRGANVLTF. CDR3 bases: TGTGCCAGCACCCCGGACAGGGGGCGAGGGGCCAACGTCCTGACTTTC.

V is TRBV7-8 and J is TRBJ2-7; D gene unclear. The CDR3 spans 14 residues. CDR1 and CDR2 (germline): SGHVS, FQNEAQ. V lost 1 base to trimming and J lost 2 bases, with 9 bases between them. Written as DNA, the CDR3 is TGTGCCAGCAGCTTAGGTCCGGGTACCTACGAGCAGTACTTC. Translating it yields CASSLGPGTYEQYF.

J is TRBJ2-1 and V is TRBV6-5; TRBD2 matches at 9 bases. The CDR3 is 15 amino acids. Germline CDR1 is MNHEY and CDR2 is SVGAGI. The V segment lost 6 bases and the J segment 8 bases; nucleotides outside the gene matches: 11. CDR3 residues: CASSPLAGSNHEQFF. CDR3 nucleotides: TGTGCCAGCAGCCCGCTAGCGGGATCCAACCATGAGCAGTTCTTC.

The chain couples TRBV5-5 to TRBJ1-2; the match to TRBD1 covers 11 bases. This CDR3 comprises 16 residues. Germline assignment: CDR1 SGHKS and CDR2 YYEKEE (reference sequence). The V and J ends lost 4 bases and 4 bases, in that order; junction bases with no gene match: 9. As DNA, the CDR3 is TGTGCCAGCAGCCCCAGAGCGGGACAGGGGGGCTATGGCTACACCTTC. It codes for CASSPRAGQGGYGYTF.

The chain joins TRBV5-4 to TRBJ2-1; 11 positions agree with TRBD2. Germline trimming cut 2 bases from V and 4 bases from J; bases unmatched to any gene: 5. The CDR3 covers 16 residues. CDR1 and CDR2 from the germline V gene are SGHNT and YYREEE (reference sequence). The CDR3 sequence is CASSFPRLAGYNEQFF. For the CDR3, the DNA is TGTGCCAGCAGCTTCCCCCGACTAGCGGGGTACAATGAGCAGTTCTTC.

V usage is TRBV6-5 and J usage is TRBJ2-7, with 11 bases that match TRBD2. J gave up 5 bases and V 3 bases, and 3 bases lay outside the gene matches. This CDR3 has 14 residues. The germline CDR1 and CDR2 sequences are MNHEY and SVGAGI. In nucleotides, the CDR3 is TGTGCCAGCAGTTATACTAGCGGGAGCAACGAGCAGTACTTC. Amino acid sequence: CASSYTSGSNEQYF.

The genes are TRBV5-1 and TRBJ1-4; D is uncertain. Germline CDR1 reads SGHRS; CDR2 reads YFSETQ. The length of the CDR3 is 14 residues. V shed 0 bases and J shed 8 bases, with 11 bases lying between them. The CDR3 here is CASSLEDSGEKLFF. DNA for the CDR3: TGCGCCAGCAGCTTGGAGGACTCTGGGGAAAAACTGTTTTTT.

The chain uses TRBV19 and TRBJ2-2; 7 positions match TRBD2. The CDR3 spans 14 residues. CDR1 is LNHDA, CDR2 SQIVND, per germline (reference sequence). The junction had 7 bases not matched to a gene; V was cut back by 5 bases and J by 7 bases. CDR3 DNA sequence: TGTGCCAGTAGTTCCGCGGGAGACGGCGGGGAGCTGTTTTTT. This codes for CASSSAGDGGELFF. Using reference TRBV19 and TRBJ2-2 for the parts outside the CDR3, the full variable domain is DGGITQSPKYLFRKEGQNVTLSCEQNLNHDAMYWYRQDPGQGLRLIYYSQIVNDFQKGDIAEGYSVSREKKESFPLTVTSAQKNPTAFYLCASSSAGDGGELFFGEGSRLTVL.

The rearrangement joins TRBV29-1 to TRBJ2-2; D gene uncertain. The CDR3 sequence is 11 residues long. V lost 7 bases and J 6 bases, leaving 9 bases between the germline ends. The germline gives CDR1 SQVTM, CDR2 ANQGSEA. CDR3 DNA sequence: TGCAGCGCCAATGAGGCCGGGGAGCTGTTTTTT. It translates to CSANEAGELFF.

The gene calls are TRBV27 and TRBJ1-1; 7 positions agree with TRBD1. V trimming: 2 bases; J trimming: 1 base; junction bases outside the gene matches: 1. Looked up from germline, CDR1 is MNHEY and CDR2 is SMNVEV (reference sequence). There are 14 residues in the CDR3. CDR3 region: CASSLRDRNTEAFF. The DNA of the CDR3 is TGTGCCAGCAGTTTAAGGGACAGGAACACTGAAGCTTTCTTT.